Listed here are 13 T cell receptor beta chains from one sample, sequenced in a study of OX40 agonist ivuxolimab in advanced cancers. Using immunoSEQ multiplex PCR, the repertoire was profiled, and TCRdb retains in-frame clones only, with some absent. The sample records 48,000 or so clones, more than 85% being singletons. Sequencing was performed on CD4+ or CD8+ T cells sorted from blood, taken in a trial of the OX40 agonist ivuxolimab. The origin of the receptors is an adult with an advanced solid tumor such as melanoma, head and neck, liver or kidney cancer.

Here the CDR3 reads CASSFSLQSYEQYF. CDR3 nucleotide sequence: TGTGCCAGCAGCTTTTCGCTACAGAGCTACGAGCAGTACTTC. This chain connects TRBV7-9 to TRBJ2-7; D is uncertain. Between the trimmed V and J ends, which lost 3 bases and 3 bases, there was a span of 12 bases. Germline CDR1 is SEHNR and CDR2 is FQNEAQ (reference sequence). The CDR3 is made up of 14 amino acids.

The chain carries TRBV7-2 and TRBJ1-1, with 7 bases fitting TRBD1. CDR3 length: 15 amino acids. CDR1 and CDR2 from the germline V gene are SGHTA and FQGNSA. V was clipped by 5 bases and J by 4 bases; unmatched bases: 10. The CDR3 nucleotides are TGTGCCAGCAGCACCACAGGGGAAGTGGGCACTGAAGCTTTCTTT. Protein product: CASSTTGEVGTEAFF.

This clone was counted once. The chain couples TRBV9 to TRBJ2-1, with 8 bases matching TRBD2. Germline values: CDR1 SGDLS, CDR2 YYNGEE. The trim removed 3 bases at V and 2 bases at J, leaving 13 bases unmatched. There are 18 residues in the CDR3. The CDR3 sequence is CASSAGSERLATYNEQFF. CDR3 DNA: TGTGCCAGCAGCGCAGGCAGTGAGAGACTAGCGACCTACAATGAGCAGTTCTTC.

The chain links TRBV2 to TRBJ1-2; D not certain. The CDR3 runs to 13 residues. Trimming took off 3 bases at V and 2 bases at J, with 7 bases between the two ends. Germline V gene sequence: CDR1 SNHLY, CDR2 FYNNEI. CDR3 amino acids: CASSDGVNYGYTF. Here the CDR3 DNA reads TGTGCCAGCAGTGACGGGGTGAACTATGGCTACACCTTC.

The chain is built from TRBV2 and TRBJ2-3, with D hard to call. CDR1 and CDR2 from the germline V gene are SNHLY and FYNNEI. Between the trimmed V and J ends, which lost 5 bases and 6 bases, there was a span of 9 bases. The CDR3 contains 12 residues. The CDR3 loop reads CASSYSVDTQYF. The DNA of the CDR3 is TGTGCCAGCAGTTATAGTGTCGATACGCAGTATTTT.

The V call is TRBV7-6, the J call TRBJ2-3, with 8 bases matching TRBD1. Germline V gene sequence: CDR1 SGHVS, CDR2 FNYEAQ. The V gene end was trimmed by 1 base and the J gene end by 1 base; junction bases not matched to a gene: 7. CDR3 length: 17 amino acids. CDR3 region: CASSLDDRGLGTDTQYF. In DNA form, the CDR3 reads TGTGCCAGCAGCTTAGATGACAGGGGACTGGGCACAGATACGCAGTATTTT.

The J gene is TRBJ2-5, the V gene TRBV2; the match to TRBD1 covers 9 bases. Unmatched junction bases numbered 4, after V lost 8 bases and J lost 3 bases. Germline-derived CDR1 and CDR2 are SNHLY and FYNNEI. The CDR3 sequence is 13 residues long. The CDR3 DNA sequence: TGTGCCAGCGCGACAGGGGGGAAAGAGACCCAGTACTTC. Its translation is CASATGGKETQYF. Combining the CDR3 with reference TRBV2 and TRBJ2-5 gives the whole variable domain EPEVTQTPSHQVTQMGQEVILRCVPISNHLYFYWYRQILGQKVEFLVSFYNNEISEKSEIFDDQFSVERPDGSNFTLKIRSTKLEDSAMYFCASATGGKETQYFGPGTRLLVL.

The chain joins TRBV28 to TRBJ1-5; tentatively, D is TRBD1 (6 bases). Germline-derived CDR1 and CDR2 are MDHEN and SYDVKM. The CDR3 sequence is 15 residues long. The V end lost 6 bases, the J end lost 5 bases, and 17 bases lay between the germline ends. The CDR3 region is CASSQGSDSYQPQHF. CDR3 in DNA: TGTGCCAGCAGCCAAGGGTCGGACAGTTATCAGCCCCAGCATTTT.

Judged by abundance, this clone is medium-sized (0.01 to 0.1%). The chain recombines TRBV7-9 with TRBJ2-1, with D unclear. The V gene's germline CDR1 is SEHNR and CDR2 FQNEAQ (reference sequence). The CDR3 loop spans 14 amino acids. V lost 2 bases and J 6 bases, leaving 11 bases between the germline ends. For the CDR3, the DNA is TGTGCCAGCAGCTTAACGGGTGTCACCAATGAGCAGTTCTTC. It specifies CASSLTGVTNEQFF. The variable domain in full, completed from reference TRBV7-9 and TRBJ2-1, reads DTGVSQNPRHKITKRGQNVTFRCDPISEHNRLYWYRQTLGQGPEFLTYFQNEAQLEKSRLLSDRFSAERPKGSFSTLEIQRTEQGDSAMYLCASSLTGVTNEQFFGPGTRLTVL.

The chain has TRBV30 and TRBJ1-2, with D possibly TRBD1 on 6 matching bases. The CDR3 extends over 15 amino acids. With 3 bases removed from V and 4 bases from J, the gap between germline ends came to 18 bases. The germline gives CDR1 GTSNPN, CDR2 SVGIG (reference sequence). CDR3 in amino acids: CAWRAHEGGGYGYTF. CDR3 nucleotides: TGTGCCTGGAGGGCCCATGAGGGGGGAGGCTATGGCTACACCTTC.

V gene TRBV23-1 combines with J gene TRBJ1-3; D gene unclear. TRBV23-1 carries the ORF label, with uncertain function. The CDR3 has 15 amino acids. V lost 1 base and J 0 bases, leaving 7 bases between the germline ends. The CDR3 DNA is TGCGCCAGCAGTCAATTAAACATCTCTGGAAACACCATATATTTT. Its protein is CASSQLNISGNTIYF.

CDR3 amino acids: CSARWGQETQYF. Written as DNA, the CDR3 is TGCAGCGCTAGGTGGGGCCAAGAGACCCAGTACTTC. This chain joins TRBV29-1 and TRBJ2-5; D remains unclear. Between the trimmed V and J ends, which lost 7 bases and 1 base, there was a span of 10 bases. The CDR3 contains 12 residues. The germline gives CDR1 SQVTM, CDR2 ANQGSEA.

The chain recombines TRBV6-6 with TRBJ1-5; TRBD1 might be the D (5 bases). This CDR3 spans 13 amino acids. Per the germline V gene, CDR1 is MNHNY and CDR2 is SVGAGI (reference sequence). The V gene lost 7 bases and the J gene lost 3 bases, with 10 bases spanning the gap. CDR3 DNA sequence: TGTGCCAGCAATCCGGGGGACAATCAGCCCCAGCATTTT. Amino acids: CASNPGDNQPQHF.